This entry describes one TCR beta chain. Its antigen remains unidentified. J gave up 5 bases and V 5 bases, and 5 bases lay outside the gene matches. There are 14 residues in the CDR3. The germline V gene encodes CDR1 SGHTA and CDR2 FQGNSA. A second PCR, run for about 7 to 11 cycles, used a sample-barcoded 5' primer plus a J-beta primer mix. TCRdb analysed the 5' RACE reads with MiXCR anew, one entry per CDR3 protein. In the table there are fewer than 800,000 distinct CDR3 sequences, roughly 30% of which are singletons. The data are from a study of blood T cells in healthy people across ages. General study results and limits: Versus aged donors, long-lived donors had higher diversity and more naive CD4+ cells. Strong correlation existed between TCR beta diversity and naive T cell percentage.

Material for sequencing was blood. The chain has TRBV7-2 and TRBJ2-5; the match to TRBD1 covers 10 bases. The receptor was derived from a woman older than 75 in good health. The CDR3 is CASSMTGGYETQYF. The CDR3 DNA reads TGTGCCAGCAGCATGACAGGGGGCTACGAGACCCAGTACTTC.